These 30 T cell receptor beta chains originate from one sample sequenced in a study of blood T cell repertoires in COVID-19. Repertoires were generated with immunoSEQ multiplex PCR, while TCRdb's copy carries only in-frame clones and drops some. The sample consists of about 320,000 clones, 85% of them appearing once. The specimen was PBMCs or T cells enriched from blood (not recorded which). These receptors all come from a woman in her 30s who had been exposed to COVID-19.

In this sample, this clone turned up once. V usage is TRBV27 and J usage is TRBJ1-5; the match to TRBD1 covers 7 bases. Germline V gene sequence: CDR1 MNHEY, CDR2 SMNVEV (reference sequence). The V segment lost 6 bases and the J segment 7 bases; nucleotides outside the gene matches: 9. This CDR3 is 14 amino acids long. The chain's CDR3 is CASRYGTDSQPQHF. The CDR3 DNA sequence: TGTGCCAGCAGATACGGGACAGACTCCCAGCCCCAGCATTTT.

This sequence joins TRBV9 and TRBJ1-2; 11 bases line up with TRBD1. This CDR3 has 16 amino acids. J was trimmed by 2 bases and V by 4 bases; bases with no gene match: 7. Germline V lookup: CDR1 SGDLS, CDR2 YYNGEE. The CDR3 region has the DNA TGTGCCAGCAGCCCGGGACAGGGGGTTTTAAACTATGGCTACACCTTC. Its protein product is CASSPGQGVLNYGYTF.

J is TRBJ2-5 and V is TRBV24-1; 9 bases match TRBD1. V gave up 5 bases and J gave up 5 bases; unmatched junction bases: 5. Germline CDR1 and CDR2: KGHDR and SFDVKD. There are 14 residues in the CDR3. CDR3: CATSGDDRGETQYF. In nucleotides, the CDR3 is TGTGCCACCAGTGGGGACGACAGGGGGGAGACCCAGTACTTC.

V and J are TRBV9 and TRBJ2-1, with TRBD1 matching over 7 bases. Unmatched junction bases numbered 11, after V lost 4 bases and J lost 7 bases. Per the germline V gene, CDR1 is SGDLS and CDR2 is YYNGEE. This CDR3 comprises 15 residues. The CDR3 nucleotides read TGTGCCAGCAGCCCTGAGGGGGCGCGGGTAAATGAGCAGTTCTTC. Translation: CASSPEGARVNEQFF.

V gene TRBV6-5 combines with J gene TRBJ2-1; the match to TRBD1 covers 9 bases. The CDR3 is made up of 13 amino acids. V trimming: 7 bases; J trimming: 8 bases; junction bases outside the gene matches: 6. Germline CDR1 and CDR2: MNHEY and SVGAGI. The CDR3 DNA reads TGTGCCAGCACCCGGGACAGGGTCGATGAGCAGTTCTTC. Translation: CASTRDRVDEQFF.

The chain joins TRBV5-1 to TRBJ2-3, with 10 bases identical to TRBD2. The CDR3 totals 19 residues. Germline CDR1 and CDR2: SGHRS and YFSETQ. With V trimmed by 2 bases and J by 0 bases, 12 bases remained unmatched. CDR3: CASSLLSSGRVGSTDTQYF. The CDR3 nucleotides are TGCGCCAGCAGCTTATTATCTAGCGGGAGAGTCGGTAGCACAGATACGCAGTATTTT.

This rearrangement joins TRBV2 to TRBJ2-1; D is possibly TRBD2 (5 bases). The CDR3 loop spans 14 amino acids. Deletions cut 7 bases from V and 3 bases from J, with 13 bases between. Germline values: CDR1 SNHLY, CDR2 FYNNEI. This chain's CDR3 is CASNRVGSYNEQFF. The CDR3 nucleotides are TGTGCCAGCAACCGCGTGGGGAGCTACAATGAGCAGTTCTTC. Variable domain in full (rest from reference TRBV2 and TRBJ2-1): EPEVTQTPSHQVTQMGQEVILRCVPISNHLYFYWYRQILGQKVEFLVSFYNNEISEKSEIFDDQFSVERPDGSNFTLKIRSTKLEDSAMYFCASNRVGSYNEQFFGPGTRLTVL.

The genes are TRBV30 and TRBJ1-1; 8 positions agree with TRBD1. Germline CDR1 and CDR2: GTSNPN and SVGIG (reference sequence). J gave up 2 bases and V 4 bases, and 12 bases lay outside the gene matches. The CDR3 covers 16 residues. CDR3 residues: CAWNRPRQGLNTEAFF. The CDR3 DNA reads as TGTGCCTGGAATAGACCTCGACAGGGGCTAAACACTGAAGCTTTCTTT.

About this clone itself: The junction and the germline gene differ at one end; a read error may be behind it. The J gene is TRBJ2-7, the V gene TRBV18; 14 nucleotides align to TRBD2. Germline lookup yields CDR1 KGHSH and CDR2 LQKENI. The CDR3 sequence is 17 residues long. The CDR3: CASSPRGTSGRVYEQYF. The CDR3 DNA sequence: TGTGCCAGCTCACCGCGAGGGACTAGCGGGAGAGTATACGAGCAGTATTTC.

The chain is built from TRBV7-6 and TRBJ1-2, with D perhaps matching TRBD1 (5 bases). Trimming took off 4 bases at V and 8 bases at J, with 20 bases between the two ends. Germline loops: CDR1 SGHVS, CDR2 FNYEAQ. The CDR3 loop spans 15 amino acids. The CDR3 loop is CASSSGTGPLYGYTF. In DNA form, the CDR3 reads TGTGCCAGCAGCTCCGGTACAGGCCCTCTATACGGCTACACCTTC. The entire variable domain, with the rest obtained from reference TRBV7-6 and TRBJ1-2, is as follows: GAGVSQSPRYKVTKRGQDVALRCDPISGHVSLYWYRQALGQGPEFLTYFNYEAQQDKSGLPNDRFSAERPEGSISTLTIQRTEQRDSAMYRCASSSGTGPLYGYTFGSGTRLTVV.

Remarks on this clone: This specimen includes other DNA sequences encoding the same CDR3. V and J are TRBV7-9 and TRBJ1-2, with 9 bases that match TRBD1. From germline, CDR1 is SEHNR and CDR2 FQNEAQ (reference sequence). The junction had 2 bases not matched to a gene; V was cut back by 5 bases and J by 4 bases. The CDR3 is 13 residues long. The CDR3 bases are TGTGCCAGCAGCCCGGGACAGGGCTATGGCTACACCTTC. This encodes CASSPGQGYGYTF.

Here the CDR3 reads CASNRDSNSPLHF. The DNA of the CDR3 is TGTGCCAGCAACAGGGACAGTAATTCACCCCTCCACTTT. The V gene is TRBV28, the J gene TRBJ1-6; 7 nucleotides align to TRBD1. The CDR3 is made up of 13 amino acids. V was pared by 7 bases and J by 6 bases, with 3 bases of the junction left unmatched. The V gene's germline CDR1 is MDHEN and CDR2 SYDVKM.

The genes are TRBV7-8 and TRBJ1-1; D may be TRBD1 (6 bases). There are 15 residues in the CDR3. Germline V gene data show CDR1 as SGHVS and CDR2 as FQNEAQ. V dropped 5 bases and J dropped 0 bases, with 13 bases sitting between them. For the CDR3, the DNA is TGTGCCAGCAGCGCGCGGACAGAAATGAACACTGAAGCTTTCTTT. Translating gives CASSARTEMNTEAFF.

V and J are TRBV5-1 and TRBJ2-7; TRBD1 aligns across 9 bases. The CDR3 has 15 residues. In germline, CDR1 is SGHRS, CDR2 YFSETQ. J lost 7 bases, V lost 3 bases, and 11 bases had no gene match. CDR3 bases: TGCGCCAGCAGCTCGGGGGACAGGGACGTCGGGGAGCAGTACTTC. Translating gives CASSSGDRDVGEQYF. The full variable domain, completed using reference TRBV5-1 and TRBJ2-7, is KAGVTQTPRYLIKTRGQQVTLSCSPISGHRSVSWYQQTPGQGLQFLFEYFSETQRNKGNFPGRFSGRQFSNSRSEMNVSTLELGDSALYLCASSSGDRDVGEQYFGPGTRLTVT.

The CDR3 DNA reads TGTGCCTGGAGGGACAGGGCCTCTGCAAAACTGTTTTTT. The encoded protein is CAWRDRASAKLFF. The V gene is TRBV30, the J gene TRBJ1-4; 8 nucleotides agree with TRBD1. J was trimmed by 10 bases and V by 3 bases; bases with no gene match: 7. This CDR3 contains 13 residues. The germline V gene encodes CDR1 GTSNPN and CDR2 SVGIG (reference sequence).

The rearrangement joins TRBV3-1 (or the pseudogene TRBV3-2) to TRBJ2-3, with TRBD2 matching over 7 bases. The CDR3 covers 16 residues. CDR1 and CDR2 from the germline V gene are LGHDT and YNNKEL (reference sequence). Unmatched junction bases numbered 9, after V lost 2 bases and J lost 4 bases. The CDR3 bases are TGTGCCAGCAGCCAACGGGCGGGAGTGGCGGCAGATACGCAGTATTTT. Protein sequence: CASSQRAGVAADTQYF.

This clone was found once. The CDR3 region has the DNA TGTGCCAGCAGCCAGACTAGCGGGAATACGCAGTATTTT. Translated: CASSQTSGNTQYF. The chain joins TRBV3-1 (or the pseudogene TRBV3-2) to TRBJ2-3; 11 bases map to TRBD2. The CDR3 covers 13 residues. Germline V gene data show CDR1 as LGHDT and CDR2 as YNNKEL (reference sequence). V dropped 3 bases and J dropped 7; count of bases not matched to a gene: 0.

V gene TRBV6-1 combines with J gene TRBJ2-1; D is perhaps TRBD2 (6 bases). The CDR3 consists of 18 residues. CDR1 is MNHNS, CDR2 SASEGT, per germline. V gave up 3 bases and J gave up 4 bases, with 22 bases separating them. CDR3 region: CASSDTIRTKLEYNEQFF. The CDR3 DNA is TGTGCCAGCAGTGACACCATTCGGACTAAGCTCGAATACAATGAGCAGTTCTTC.

The chain joins TRBV9 to TRBJ1-3; D remains unclear. The V end lost 4 bases, the J end lost 0 bases, and 14 bases lay between the germline ends. Looked up from germline, CDR1 is SGDLS and CDR2 is YYNGEE. This CDR3 is 16 amino acids long. For the CDR3, the DNA is TGTGCCAGCAGCCCCGGCGGGCGGGCCTCTGGAAACACCATATATTTT. This gives the protein CASSPGGRASGNTIYF.

V usage is TRBV9 and J usage is TRBJ1-6; a weak D match, TRBD1 (6 bases). V was trimmed by 1 base and J by 4 bases, leaving 15 bases between them. Germline-derived CDR1 and CDR2 are SGDLS and YYNGEE. The CDR3 extends over 17 amino acids. DNA for the CDR3: TGTGCCAGCAGCGTAACAGACAGGTCTTCGTATAATTCACCCCTCCACTTT. Translation gives CASSVTDRSSYNSPLHF.

V and J are TRBV30 and TRBJ2-3, with 7 bases that match TRBD2. Germline values: CDR1 GTSNPN, CDR2 SVGIG (reference sequence). This CDR3 contains 15 residues. With V trimmed by 0 bases and J by 0 bases, 3 bases remained unmatched. DNA of the CDR3: TGTGCCTGGAGTGTAAGAGCGGGGAGCACAGATACGCAGTATTTT. It codes for CAWSVRAGSTDTQYF. Combining the CDR3 with reference TRBV30 and TRBJ2-3 gives the whole variable domain SQTIHQWPATLVQPVGSPLSLECTVEGTSNPNLYWYRQAAGRGLQLLFYSVGIGQISSEVPQNLSASRPQDRQFILSSKKLLLSDSGFYLCAWSVRAGSTDTQYFGPGTRLTVL.

The CDR3 reads CASSSGTGKLGNEKLFF. The CDR3 coding sequence is TGTGCCAGCAGCTCCGGGACAGGGAAGTTGGGTAATGAAAAACTGTTTTTT. J is TRBJ1-4 and V is TRBV7-9; TRBD1 aligns across 9 bases. The CDR3 has 17 amino acids. The germline V gene has CDR1 SEHNR and CDR2 FQNEAQ (reference sequence). The J segment lost 4 bases and the V segment lost 4 bases, leaving 10 bases of the junction unmatched.

The chain uses TRBV9 and TRBJ1-3, with D hard to call. CDR1 is SGDLS and CDR2 is YYNGEE in the germline V gene. The CDR3 sequence is 17 residues long. The V end lost 1 base, the J end lost 4 bases, and 18 bases lay between the germline ends. The CDR3 spells CASSVLSLTGMGNTIYF. Here the CDR3 DNA reads TGTGCCAGCAGCGTACTGTCCCTGACGGGGATGGGAAACACCATATATTTT.

The V gene is TRBV3-1 (or the pseudogene TRBV3-2), the J gene TRBJ2-5, with 9 bases that match TRBD2. J gave up 7 bases and V 7 bases, and 13 bases lay outside the gene matches. The CDR3 runs to 15 residues. Germline V lookup: CDR1 LGHDT, CDR2 YNNKEL (reference sequence). CDR3 in DNA: TGTGCCAGCAAAGCGACTAGCGGCTGGGGAGGGACCCAGTACTTC. Translating it yields CASKATSGWGGTQYF.

This clone has just one count. This chain uses TRBV10-3 with TRBJ2-1, with 10 bases identical to TRBD2. The length of the CDR3 is 16 residues. The junction had 16 bases not matched to a gene; V was cut back by 11 bases and J by 6 bases. Per germline, CDR1 ENHRY and CDR2 SYGVKD. The DNA of the CDR3 is TGTGCCTCCGAGGAGGCTAGCGGGGGTCTCGGCAATGAGCAGTTCTTC. Its translation is CASEEASGGLGNEQFF.

The chain employs TRBV7-2 and TRBJ2-5, with unresolved D. Per the germline V gene, CDR1 is SGHTA and CDR2 is FQGNSA. The CDR3 sequence is 12 residues long. Written as DNA, the CDR3 is TGTGCAACCGCGGTACTCCAAGAGACCCAGTACTTC. This gives the protein CATAVLQETQYF.

This chain uses TRBV4-2 with TRBJ2-5, with 9 bases identical to TRBD2. The V gene end was trimmed by 1 base and the J gene end by 4 bases; junction bases not matched to a gene: 13. The germline CDR1 and CDR2 sequences are LGHNA and YNFKEQ. The CDR3 length is 18 residues. DNA of the CDR3: TGTGCCAGCAGCCAAGTGGCTAGTAGCGGGGGAGGGTCAGAGACCCAGTACTTC. Residues: CASSQVASSGGGSETQYF.

This clone was detected many times. The rearrangement uses TRBV19 and TRBJ2-7, with 11 bases that match TRBD2. The germline gives CDR1 LNHDA, CDR2 SQIVND (reference sequence). The CDR3 has 15 residues. Germline trimming cut 6 bases from V and 0 bases from J; bases unmatched to any gene: 4. CDR3 coding DNA: TGTGCCAGTAGCCTGACTAGCGGGGTCTCCTACGAGCAGTACTTC. Protein product: CASSLTSGVSYEQYF.

This sequence joins TRBV30 and TRBJ2-7; TRBD1 aligns across 8 bases. From germline, CDR1 is GTSNPN and CDR2 SVGIG (reference sequence). The CDR3 has 14 amino acids. V trimming: 4 bases; J trimming: 5 bases; junction bases outside the gene matches: 10. CDR3 nucleotide sequence: TGTGCCTGGAAATTACGGGCAGGGGGCAACGAGCAGTACTTC. Its translation: CAWKLRAGGNEQYF.

This clone has just one count. The V call is TRBV5-1, the J call TRBJ1-4; 7 bases align to TRBD1. This CDR3 contains 17 residues. V shed 0 bases and J 5 bases; nucleotides not matched to a gene: 10. In germline, CDR1 is SGHRS, CDR2 YFSETQ. The CDR3 DNA reads as TGCGCCAGCAGCTTGGGGGACAGTCCTACGAGAAATGAAAAACTGTTTTTT. Protein product: CASSLGDSPTRNEKLFF.